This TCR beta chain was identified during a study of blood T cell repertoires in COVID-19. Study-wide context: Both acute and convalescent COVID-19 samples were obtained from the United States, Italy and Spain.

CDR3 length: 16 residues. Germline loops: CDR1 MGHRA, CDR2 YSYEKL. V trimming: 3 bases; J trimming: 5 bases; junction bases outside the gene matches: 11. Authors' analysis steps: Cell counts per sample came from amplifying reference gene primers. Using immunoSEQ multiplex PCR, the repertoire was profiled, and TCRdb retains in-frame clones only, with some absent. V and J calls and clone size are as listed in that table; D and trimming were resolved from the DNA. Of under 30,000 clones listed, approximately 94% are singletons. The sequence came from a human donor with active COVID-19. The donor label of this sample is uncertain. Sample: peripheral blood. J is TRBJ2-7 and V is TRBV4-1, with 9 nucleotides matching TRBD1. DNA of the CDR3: TGCGCCAGCAGCCAGGATAGAGACAGGGGGTTCAACGAGCAGTACTTC. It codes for CASSQDRDRGFNEQYF.